The 5 T cell receptor beta chains in this list originate from one sample, sequenced in a study of blood T cell repertoires in COVID-19. The repertoire was sequenced with immunoSEQ multiplex PCR; TCRdb's copy has only in-frame clones and lacks some. The table includes around 90,000 clones, 70% to 90% detected once. Sequencing was performed on peripheral blood. Receptor source: a woman between 70 and 85 years old with active or convalescent COVID-19.

The rearrangement uses TRBV7-9 and TRBJ1-4; TRBD1 is a possible D gene (5 bases). The CDR3 contains 16 residues. Germline lookup yields CDR1 SEHNR and CDR2 FQNEAQ (reference sequence). V was clipped by 5 bases and J by 3 bases, with 16 bases between them. CDR3 in DNA: TGTGCCAGCAGCCGGACAAGTATGCAAGCTAATGAAAAACTGTTTTTT. Its translation: CASSRTSMQANEKLFF.

The chain recombines TRBV2 with TRBJ2-1; TRBD2 aligns across 10 bases. V shed 10 bases and J 4 bases; nucleotides not matched to a gene: 7. The germline gives CDR1 SNHLY, CDR2 FYNNEI. This CDR3 comprises 14 residues. CDR3 in amino acids: CATKTSGLYNEQFF. As DNA, the CDR3 is TGTGCCACCAAGACTAGCGGGTTATACAATGAGCAGTTCTTC. The full variable domain, completed using reference TRBV2 and TRBJ2-1, is EPEVTQTPSHQVTQMGQEVILRCVPISNHLYFYWYRQILGQKVEFLVSFYNNEISEKSEIFDDQFSVERPDGSNFTLKIRSTKLEDSAMYFCATKTSGLYNEQFFGPGTRLTVL.

The V gene is TRBV14, the J gene TRBJ2-3; 11 nucleotides agree with TRBD1. The CDR3 is 16 amino acids. Germline CDR1 is SGHDN and CDR2 is FVKESK. J gave up 4 bases and V 4 bases, and 7 bases lay outside the gene matches. In nucleotides, the CDR3 is TGTGCCAGCAGCCTACAACCGGGACAGGGGGCAGATACGCAGTATTTT. Protein product: CASSLQPGQGADTQYF.

This chain uses TRBV19 with TRBJ1-2; possible D gene TRBD1, 6 bases. V was shortened by 5 bases and J by 0 bases, with 13 bases between the two germline ends. There are 15 residues in the CDR3. Germline V CDR1 and CDR2: LNHDA, SQIVND (reference sequence). CDR3 amino acids: CASSWTAQANYGYTF. The CDR3 region has the DNA TGTGCCAGTAGTTGGACAGCACAAGCTAACTATGGCTACACCTTC.

V gene TRBV4-1 combines with J gene TRBJ1-1; D is undetermined. This CDR3 is 13 amino acids long. Germline CDR1 and CDR2: MGHRA and YSYEKL. V lost 8 bases to trimming and J lost 0 bases, with 10 bases between them. CDR3 nucleotides: TGCGCCAGCTGTACCGGGGTGAACACTGAAGCTTTCTTT. It encodes CASCTGVNTEAFF.